Here is one TCR beta chain with its context. What it binds is unknown. This CDR3 contains 14 residues. V lost 0 bases, J lost 5 bases, and 11 bases lay in between. Germline CDR1 reads SGHRS; CDR2 reads YFSETQ. The sample belongs to a study of shared clonotypes between healthy human individuals. Study results and caveats: Only blood underwent sampling, and tissue repertoires likely differ.

TCRdb keeps only in-frame clones here, not all; method: immunoSEQ multiplex PCR. The repertoire holds nearly 500,000 clones, with roughly four fifths as singletons. The sequenced sample was PBMCs. The chain joins TRBV5-1 to TRBJ1-2, with D unclear. The sequence came from a woman between 40 and 50 years old in good health. Some clones in this sample may be carry-over from other donors' samples. This CDR3 reads CASSLDGTRYGYTF. In nucleotides, the CDR3 is TGCGCCAGCAGCTTGGACGGAACGAGATATGGCTACACCTTC.